This entry lists 31 T cell receptor beta chains sequenced from one sample in a study of OX40 agonist ivuxolimab in advanced cancers. Libraries came from the immunoSEQ multiplex PCR assay. TCRdb carries this immuneACCESS record with in-frame sequences only. Its versions omit some clonotypes, under half of them owing to an unresolved V gene in the studies checked, with the rest unexplained. Here the sample has 15,000 to 20,000 clones; 70% to 90% occur a single time. The ten most abundant clones make up around 29% of the sample. The sequencing used CD4+ or CD8+ T cells sorted from blood, collected in a trial of the OX40 agonist ivuxolimab. These receptor sequences come from an adult with an advanced solid tumor such as melanoma, head and neck, liver or kidney cancer.

V and J are TRBV28 and TRBJ2-5, with 10 bases identical to TRBD2. Germline CDR1 MDHEN, CDR2 SYDVKM. Losses at the gene ends were 2 bases for V and 0 bases for J; bases not matched to a gene: 0. This CDR3 comprises 15 residues. As DNA, the CDR3 is TGTGCCAGCAGTTTACTAGCGGGAGACCAAGAGACCCAGTACTTC. Encoded protein: CASSLLAGDQETQYF.

The J gene is TRBJ2-1, the V gene TRBV28; 8 positions agree with TRBD2. The junction had 13 bases not matched to a gene; V was cut back by 5 bases and J by 1 base. The CDR3 is 18 residues long. Germline values: CDR1 MDHEN, CDR2 SYDVKM. CDR3 loop: CASSHYISGTRSYNEQFF. Written as DNA, the CDR3 is TGTGCCAGCAGTCACTATATCTCCGGGACTAGATCCTACAATGAGCAGTTCTTC. Full variable domain (outside the CDR3, taken from reference TRBV28 and TRBJ2-1): DVKVTQSSRYLVKRTGEKVFLECVQDMDHENMFWYRQDPGLGLRLIYFSYDVKMKEKGDIPEGYSVSREKKERFSLILESASTNQTSMYLCASSHYISGTRSYNEQFFGPGTRLTVL.

The chain joins TRBV19 to TRBJ1-2; D is perhaps TRBD1 (5 bases). The CDR3 contains 15 residues. Trimming pared 3 bases from V and 4 bases from J, leaving 15 bases between. CDR1 LNHDA and CDR2 SQIVND come from the germline V gene (reference sequence). CDR3 sequence: CASSMEDTLGYGYTF. Here the CDR3 DNA reads TGTGCCAGTAGTATGGAGGACACCTTAGGCTATGGCTACACCTTC. Looking up the rest from reference TRBV19 and TRBJ1-2 gives the full variable domain: DGGITQSPKYLFRKEGQNVTLSCEQNLNHDAMYWYRQDPGQGLRLIYYSQIVNDFQKGDIAEGYSVSREKKESFPLTVTSAQKNPTAFYLCASSMEDTLGYGYTFGSGTRLTVV.

In DNA form, the CDR3 reads TGTGCCAGCAGTGAAGGACCAGGCGAGCAGTACTTC. This gives the protein CASSEGPGEQYF. The J gene is TRBJ2-7, the V gene TRBV2, with unresolved D. Germline-derived CDR1 and CDR2 are SNHLY and FYNNEI. The length of the CDR3 is 12 residues. The V end was cut by 1 base, the J end by 6 bases, with 7 bases between.

This chain joins TRBV2 and TRBJ2-1; 7 bases are a match to TRBD2. Per germline, CDR1 SNHLY and CDR2 FYNNEI. The CDR3 is 15 residues long. The trim removed 4 bases at V and 3 bases at J, leaving 6 bases unmatched. The CDR3 is CASSGGVAGYNEQFF. The DNA of the CDR3 is TGTGCCAGCAGTGGGGGGGTAGCGGGCTACAATGAGCAGTTCTTC.

The gene calls are TRBV7-9 and TRBJ1-2; D is possibly TRBD1 (5 bases). The V and J ends lost 0 bases and 4 bases respectively, with 12 bases between them. The CDR3 totals 15 residues. Germline CDR1 and CDR2: SEHNR and FQNEAQ (reference sequence). The CDR3 nucleotides are TGTGCCAGCAGCTTAGCGCTTAACAGGAGCTATGGCTACACCTTC. This gives the protein CASSLALNRSYGYTF.

This sequence joins TRBV5-6 and TRBJ1-1, with D hard to call. Germline CDR1 and CDR2: SGHDT and YYEEEE. The CDR3 contains 11 residues. V lost 2 bases and J 4 bases, leaving 3 bases between the germline ends. As DNA, the CDR3 is TGTGCCAGCAGCTTTGGCACTGAAGCTTTCTTT. Translated: CASSFGTEAFF.

The chain uses TRBV13 and TRBJ1-4; D might be TRBD1 (5 bases). The V gene's germline CDR1 is PRHDT and CDR2 FYEKMQ (reference sequence). The CDR3 contains 15 residues. Trimming took 2 bases from V and 4 from J, leaving 11 bases between them. The CDR3 loop reads CASSLRSRVNEKLFF. The CDR3 nucleotides read TGTGCCAGCAGCTTAAGAAGCAGGGTTAATGAAAAACTGTTTTTT.

CDR3 loop: CASSLGDRVGNIQYF. The CDR3 coding sequence is TGTGCCAGCAGCTTAGGAGACAGGGTGGGTAACATTCAGTACTTC. V is TRBV13 and J is TRBJ2-4; 7 nucleotides match TRBD1. This CDR3 contains 15 residues. Trimming cost V 0 bases and J 7 bases; bases outside gene matches: 6. From germline, CDR1 is PRHDT and CDR2 FYEKMQ (reference sequence).

This chain links TRBV27 with TRBJ1-1; 8 bases agree with TRBD1. The CDR3 totals 15 residues. The ends lost 5 bases at V and 1 base at J; junction bases unmatched: 6. From germline, CDR1 is MNHEY and CDR2 SMNVEV (reference sequence). DNA for the CDR3: TGTGCCAGCAGTAACCCGACAGGGGAGAACACTGAAGCTTTCTTT. Its translation is CASSNPTGENTEAFF.

The genes are TRBV19 and TRBJ2-7; 10 nucleotides line up with TRBD1. Per germline, CDR1 LNHDA and CDR2 SQIVND (reference sequence). This CDR3 spans 12 amino acids. With 8 bases clipped from V and 7 bases from J, the junction kept 5 bases outside the gene matches. This CDR3 is CASRTGGDEQYF. The CDR3 region has the DNA TGTGCCAGTCGGACAGGGGGGGATGAGCAGTACTTC.

V gene TRBV11-2 combines with J gene TRBJ2-1; D is undetermined. The CDR3 covers 15 residues. With 4 bases removed from V and 7 bases from J, the gap between germline ends came to 17 bases. Germline CDR1 is SGHAT and CDR2 is FQNNGV. CDR3 residues: CASSSVRWGSNEQFF. CDR3 nucleotide sequence: TGTGCCAGCAGCTCCGTACGATGGGGTAGTAATGAGCAGTTCTTC. Based on the CDR3 plus reference TRBV11-2 and TRBJ2-1, the full variable domain is EAGVAQSPRYKIIEKRQSVAFWCNPISGHATLYWYQQILGQGPKLLIQFQNNGVVDDSQLPKDRFSAERLKGVDSTLKIQPAKLEDSAVYLCASSSVRWGSNEQFFGPGTRLTVL.

The chain has TRBV5-1 and TRBJ2-5, with 11 nucleotides matching TRBD1. J was trimmed by 1 base and V by 8 bases; bases with no gene match: 10. Germline loops: CDR1 SGHRS, CDR2 YFSETQ. This CDR3 region has 16 residues. In DNA, the CDR3 is TGCGCCAGTCGCCCTGGACAGGGGGCATTCCAAGAGACCCAGTACTTC. It codes for CASRPGQGAFQETQYF.

This clone was picked up one time. The rearrangement links TRBV18 to TRBJ2-7; no clear D gene. Germline V gene data show CDR1 as KGHSH and CDR2 as LQKENI. There are 14 residues in the CDR3. Trimming took 2 bases from V and 3 from J, leaving 11 bases between them. CDR3 loop: CASSPGVGNYEQYF. CDR3 bases: TGTGCCAGCTCACCAGGGGTAGGTAACTACGAGCAGTACTTC. The variable domain in full, with the rest retrieved from reference TRBV18 and TRBJ2-7, is NAGVMQNPRHLVRRRGQEARLRCSPMKGHSHVYWYRQLPEEGLKFMVYLQKENIIDESGMPKERFSAEFPKEGPSILRIQQVVRGDSAAYFCASSPGVGNYEQYFGPGTRLTVT.

The chain uses TRBV19 and TRBJ2-7, with 11 bases lining up with TRBD2. From germline, CDR1 is LNHDA and CDR2 SQIVND (reference sequence). Losses at the gene ends were 4 bases for V and 5 bases for J; bases not matched to a gene: 7. The CDR3 has 15 amino acids. The CDR3 nucleotides are TGTGCCAGTAGTAGCCCACTAGCGGGAGAGGACGAGCAGTACTTC. Its protein is CASSSPLAGEDEQYF.

The chain couples TRBV13 to TRBJ2-7; 7 bases map to TRBD2. Losses at the gene ends were 4 bases for V and 6 bases for J; bases not matched to a gene: 15. In germline, CDR1 is PRHDT, CDR2 FYEKMQ (reference sequence). The CDR3 consists of 16 residues. The CDR3 loop is CASSYRRLAEWGEQYF. The CDR3 DNA is TGTGCCAGCAGCTACCGTAGACTAGCTGAGTGGGGCGAGCAGTACTTC.

CDR3 in DNA: TGTGCCAGCAGCTTAGCTGAGGCTGGAAACACCATATATTTT. Its protein product is CASSLAEAGNTIYF. The genes are TRBV7-6 and TRBJ1-3, with D uncertain. Trimming cost V 0 bases and J 2 bases, with 5 bases left between them. From germline, CDR1 is SGHVS and CDR2 FNYEAQ. The CDR3 totals 14 residues. Based on the CDR3 plus reference TRBV7-6 and TRBJ1-3, the full variable domain is GAGVSQSPRYKVTKRGQDVALRCDPISGHVSLYWYRQALGQGPEFLTYFNYEAQQDKSGLPNDRFSAERPEGSISTLTIQRTEQRDSAMYRCASSLAEAGNTIYFGEGSWLTVV.

The V gene is TRBV19, the J gene TRBJ2-1, with TRBD2 matching over 8 bases. Unmatched junction bases numbered 6, after V lost 3 bases and J lost 2 bases. The CDR3 spans 16 residues. CDR1 LNHDA and CDR2 SQIVND come from the germline V gene (reference sequence). The CDR3 nucleotides are TGTGCCAGTAGTATCAATAGCGGGGCGACCTACAATGAGCAGTTCTTC. Translated: CASSINSGATYNEQFF.

This chain connects TRBV11-3 to TRBJ1-4, with 7 bases aligning to TRBD1. V gave up 7 bases and J gave up 4 bases; unmatched junction bases: 9. The germline CDR1 and CDR2 sequences are SGHNT and YENEEA. The CDR3 contains 15 residues. The CDR3 coding sequence is TGTGCCAGCACCACGGTGGGACAGAATAATGAAAAACTGTTTTTT. Encoded protein: CASTTVGQNNEKLFF.

The chain has TRBV7-8 and TRBJ1-6, with 8 bases matching TRBD1. Unmatched junction bases numbered 4, after V lost 1 base and J lost 8 bases. The germline CDR1 and CDR2 sequences are SGHVS and FQNEAQ. This CDR3 region has 15 residues. Written as DNA, the CDR3 is TGTGCCAGCAGCTTAGGACAGGGGTGGCATTCACCCCTCCACTTT. Protein: CASSLGQGWHSPLHF.

V is TRBV29-1 and J is TRBJ1-2; 9 nucleotides line up with TRBD1. With V trimmed by 6 bases and J by 10 bases, 9 bases remained unmatched. Germline V CDR1 and CDR2: SQVTM, ANQGSEA. The length of the CDR3 is 12 residues. The DNA of the CDR3 is TGCAGCGTCTCCGGGACAGGGTTAAACTACACCTTC. Encoded protein: CSVSGTGLNYTF. Variable domain in full (rest from reference TRBV29-1 and TRBJ1-2): SAVISQKPSRDICQRGTSLTIQCQVDSQVTMMFWYRQQPGQSLTLIATANQGSEATYESGFVIDKFPISRPNLTFSTLTVSNMSPEDSSIYLCSVSGTGLNYTFGSGTRLTVV.

This clone appeared a few times. This chain links TRBV4-2 with TRBJ1-1; D gene uncertain. This CDR3 contains 14 residues. The V end lost 5 bases, the J end lost 1 base, and 11 bases lay between the germline ends. The germline CDR1 and CDR2 sequences are LGHNA and YNFKEQ. Written as DNA, the CDR3 is TGTGCCAGCAGCTTTTTCGACTGGAACACTGAAGCTTTCTTT. Translation: CASSFFDWNTEAFF.

This chain connects TRBV28 to TRBJ2-5; D not certain. TRBJ2-7 matches the DNA end more closely, so the J call is doubtful. The CDR3 contains 12 residues. Looked up from germline, CDR1 is MDHEN and CDR2 is SYDVKM. The chain's CDR3 is CASRDGYNEQYF. CDR3 coding DNA: TGTGCCAGTCGTGATGGGTATAACGAGCAGTACTTC.

The CDR3 DNA reads TGCGCCAGCAGTGCTCGACAGGAATCCTACGAGCAGTACTTC. It is translated as CASSARQESYEQYF. J is TRBJ2-7 and V is TRBV10-1, with D maybe TRBD1 (6 bases). Trimming took 4 bases from V and 1 from J, leaving 11 bases between them. This CDR3 is built from 14 residues. The germline CDR1 and CDR2 sequences are WNHNN and SYGVQD (reference sequence).

This sequence joins TRBV6-4 and TRBJ2-2; TRBD2 is a possible D gene (7 bases). Germline CDR1 is MRHNA and CDR2 is SNTAGT. Deletions cut 0 bases from V and 3 bases from J, with 11 bases between. There are 16 residues in the CDR3. CDR3 in DNA: TGTGCCAGCAGTGACTCGGGGGCGGGAGACACCGGGGAGCTGTTTTTT. It codes for CASSDSGAGDTGELFF.

The genes are TRBV14 and TRBJ2-5, with a weak D call TRBD2 (6 bases). Trimming stripped 3 bases from V and 4 bases from J, with 18 bases between. This CDR3 has 16 amino acids. Per the germline V gene, CDR1 is SGHDN and CDR2 is FVKESK. The CDR3 nucleotides are TGTGCCAGCAGCCACTGGACTATCGGCAAGAGAGAGACCCAGTACTTC. Translating it yields CASSHWTIGKRETQYF.

The V gene is TRBV19, the J gene TRBJ2-1; the D gene is possibly TRBD2 (6 bases). V was shortened by 7 bases and J by 5 bases, with 18 bases between the two germline ends. CDR1 LNHDA and CDR2 SQIVND come from the germline V gene (reference sequence). This CDR3 is built from 15 residues. CDR3 DNA sequence: TGTGCCAGTACCGTAGGGAGCGGGCAACACAATGAGCAGTTCTTC. Amino acid sequence: CASTVGSGQHNEQFF.

The V and J genes are TRBV6-4 and TRBJ1-1; no firm D call. The CDR3 runs to 13 residues. The V gene's germline CDR1 is MRHNA and CDR2 SNTAGT. V shed 2 bases and J shed 2 bases, with 6 bases lying between them. The CDR3 is CASSDGPNTEAFF. In nucleotides, the CDR3 is TGTGCCAGCAGTGACGGCCCTAACACTGAAGCTTTCTTT.

The chain employs TRBV6-5 and TRBJ2-1; tentative D call: TRBD1 (6 bases). The CDR3 contains 14 residues. V lost 4 bases and J 1 base, leaving 8 bases between the germline ends. Germline loops: CDR1 MNHEY, CDR2 SVGAGI. The CDR3 DNA reads as TGTGCCAGCAGTTTAGGGGGATCCTACAATGAGCAGTTCTTC. It codes for CASSLGGSYNEQFF.

The chain has TRBV5-1 and TRBJ1-1; no clear D gene. Germline assignment: CDR1 SGHRS and CDR2 YFSETQ. V lost 3 bases, J lost 4 bases, and 16 bases lay in between. This CDR3 has 15 amino acids. CDR3 region: CASSWVDGWSTEAFF. CDR3 DNA: TGCGCCAGCAGCTGGGTTGACGGGTGGAGCACTGAAGCTTTCTTT.

The chain combines TRBV5-4 with TRBJ1-3; TRBD1 matches 10 bases. Looked up from germline, CDR1 is SGHNT and CDR2 is YYREEE (reference sequence). The junction had 12 bases not matched to a gene; V was cut back by 6 bases and J by 0 bases. The CDR3 covers 18 residues. CDR3 region: CASTRQGALSLSGNTIYF. In nucleotides, the CDR3 is TGTGCCAGCACCCGACAGGGGGCTCTCTCTCTCTCTGGAAACACCATATATTTT.